This record concerns one T cell receptor (beta chain) sequence. Antigen: not known. The entry originates in a study of Ad26.COV2.S vaccination and SARS-CoV-2 variants. Study-wide background: Of the COV1001 trial arms, the Ad26.COV2.S arm included the donor.

Whole-study results and caveats: Substantial breadth in spike-specific CD8+ and CD4+ T cell responses was reportedly seen after vaccination. TCR breadth and depth analyses may have underestimated total T cell responses.

The treatment: some 20 received Ad26.COV2.S at low or high dose, single or two shots; several received placebo; per-sample allocation not given. Sampling happened 63 days after the first vaccine or placebo injection. Vaccination used an Ad26 vector expressing Wuhan-strain SARS-CoV-2 spike. The table came from immunoSEQ multiplex PCR; TCRdb's copy has only in-frame clones and leaves some out. The sample lists some 460,000 clones, 80% to 90% occurring once. This receptor was obtained from a person between 18 and 65 years old who received the Ad26.COV2.S COVID-19 vaccine or a placebo. The sequences come from peripheral blood, collected in a trial of Ad26.COV2.S vaccine versus placebo.

The CDR3 bases are TGTGCCAGTTACACTGGACAGGGCACTGGCTACACCTTC. It encodes CASYTGQGTGYTF. The J gene is TRBJ1-2, the V gene TRBV19, with 8 bases matching TRBD1. Germline trimming cut 8 bases from V and 7 bases from J; bases unmatched to any gene: 9. This CDR3 contains 13 residues. CDR1 is LNHDA, CDR2 SQIVND, per germline (reference sequence).